The rows below give T cell receptor beta chains drawn from one sample of a study of cytomegalovirus exposure and HLA in healthy donors. Repertoires were generated with immunoSEQ multiplex PCR, while TCRdb's copy carries only in-frame clones and drops some. Its clone listing holds some 75,000 clones. The sample consisted of PBMCs. The receptor set was obtained from a boy younger than 18 in good health and CMV-seronegative. Both conserved end residues are part of each CDR3. The order of the fields is CDR3 length, J gene, V gene, D gene, CDR3 protein, CDR3 DNA. A D gene is named only where the DNA matches it firmly.

>15|TRBJ2-7|TRBV15|TRBD1
CATSRLPGGGYEQYF
TGTGCCACCAGCAGACTACCAGGGGGTGGCTACGAGCAGTACTTC
>14|TRBJ2-2|TRBV6-1|NA
CASSDSWNTGELFF
TGTGCCAGCAGTGACTCCTGGAACACCGGGGAGCTGTTTTTT
>15|TRBJ2-2|TRBV9|TRBD1
CASSVETGTTGELFF
TGTGCCAGCAGCGTAGAGACAGGGACCACCGGGGAGCTGTTTTTT
>14|TRBJ1-2|TRBV4-1|TRBD1
CASSPTRDSYGYTF
TGCGCCAGCAGTCCAACCCGGGACAGCTATGGCTACACCTTC
>16|TRBJ2-7|TRBV11-3|TRBD1
CASSLRVWAGGDEQYF
TGTGCCAGCAGCTTAAGGGTTTGGGCAGGGGGCGACGAGCAGTACTTC
>13|TRBJ2-1|TRBV7-9|NA
CASSSRGGREQFF
TGTGCCAGCAGCTCCCGTGGGGGCCGCGAGCAGTTCTTC
>15|TRBJ1-1|TRBV6-5|NA
CASSRRESKNTEAFF
TGTGCCAGCAGTCGCCGGGAAAGCAAGAACACTGAAGCTTTCTTT
>13|TRBJ2-7|TRBV11-3|NA
CASSLGASDEQYF
TGTGCCAGCAGCTTAGGGGCTAGCGACGAGCAGTACTTC
>16|TRBJ2-2|TRBV5-1|TRBD1
CASRKQGQENTGELFF
TGCGCCAGCAGGAAACAGGGACAGGAGAACACCGGGGAGCTGTTTTTT
>15|TRBJ1-1|TRBV6-5|NA
CASSLGKNGGTEAFF
TGTGCCAGCAGTTTAGGGAAAAACGGAGGGACTGAAGCTTTCTTT
>16|TRBJ2-2|TRBV15|NA
CATSRVRGRITGELFF
TGTGCCACCAGCAGAGTTCGGGGAAGGATCACCGGGGAGCTGTTTTTT
>14|TRBJ2-7|TRBV7-2|NA
CASSLVMASGEQYF
TGTGCCAGCAGCTTAGTCATGGCTAGTGGAGAGCAGTACTTC
>14|TRBJ1-2|TRBV7-9|NA
CASSLDREDYGYTF
TGTGCCAGCAGCTTAGACAGAGAAGACTATGGCTACACCTTC
>15|TRBJ1-2|TRBV15|TRBD1
CATSRDLDRGRSYTF
TGTGCCACCAGCAGAGATCTGGACAGGGGAAGGAGCTACACCTTC
>13|TRBJ2-3|TRBV29-1|NA
CSVETRFTDTQYF
TGCAGCGTCGAAACTAGATTCACAGATACGCAGTATTTT
>17|TRBJ1-5|TRBV7-2|NA
CASSPFISGGGNQPQHF
TGTGCCAGCAGCCCCTTTATATCCGGGGGTGGCAATCAGCCCCAGCATTTT
>11|TRBJ2-1|TRBV19|NA
CAGGSGHEQFF
TGTGCCGGAGGTTCAGGCCATGAGCAGTTCTTC
>15|TRBJ2-1|TRBV4-3|NA
CASSQEGRPYNEQFF
TGCGCCAGCAGCCAAGAGGGGCGCCCATACAATGAGCAGTTCTTC
>14|TRBJ2-7|TRBV10-2|TRBD2
CASTRTSGDYEQYF
TGCGCCAGCACCCGGACTAGCGGAGATTACGAGCAGTACTTC
>13|TRBJ1-1|TRBV7-9|NA
CASGGRANTEAFF
TGTGCCAGCGGAGGACGGGCGAACACTGAAGCTTTCTTT
>13|TRBJ1-1|TRBV13|NA
CASSPGQNTEAFF
TGTGCCAGCAGCCCGGGACAGAACACTGAAGCTTTCTTT
>15|TRBJ1-1|TRBV6-5|NA
CASRDVGGRNTEAFF
TGTGCCAGCCGAGACGTCGGGGGGCGGAACACTGAAGCTTTCTTT
>17|TRBJ1-1|TRBV30|TRBD1
CAWSVGYRTGTHTEAFF
TGTGCCTGGAGTGTAGGATACCGGACAGGTACACATACAGAAGCTTTCTTT
>14|TRBJ2-1|TRBV10-3|NA
CATGRDTTDNEQFF
TGTGCCACAGGGCGAGACACAACCGACAATGAGCAGTTCTTC
>18|TRBJ2-5|TRBV25-1|NA
CASSAVDTDRTVQETQYF
TGTGCCAGCAGTGCCGTAGACACGGACCGGACAGTCCAAGAGACCCAGTACTTC
>15|TRBJ1-2|TRBV9|TRBD1
CASSGGTGGFLGYTF
TGTGCCAGCAGCGGGGGGACAGGGGGCTTCCTTGGCTACACCTTC
>13|TRBJ2-5|TRBV6-1|NA
CASPSTTQETQYF
TGTGCCAGCCCCTCTACTACCCAAGAGACCCAGTACTTC
>16|TRBJ2-1|TRBV7-9|TRBD2
CASSIGTSGIYNEQFF
TGTGCCAGCAGCATCGGGACTAGCGGAATCTACAATGAGCAGTTCTTC
>14|TRBJ1-1|TRBV2|TRBD1
CASTLRGLNTEDFF
TGTGCCAGCACCTTAAGGGGGCTGAACACTGAAGATTTCTTT
>16|TRBJ1-6|TRBV30|NA
CAWSVLGAAGNSPLHF
TGTGCCTGGAGTGTACTGGGGGCAGCTGGTAATTCACCCCTCCACTTT
>17|TRBJ2-3|TRBV9|TRBD2
CASSVLSAGGTTDTQYF
TGTGCCAGCAGCGTTTTGTCAGCGGGGGGGACCACAGATACGCAGTATTTT
>16|TRBJ2-5|TRBV10-3|TRBD2
CAISSGGSSGQETQYF
TGTGCCATCAGTAGTGGTGGGTCTAGCGGACAAGAGACCCAGTACTTC
>14|TRBJ2-5|TRBV9|NA
CASSVEGYQETQYF
TGTGCCAGCAGCGTAGAGGGGTACCAAGAGACCCAGTACTTC
>13|TRBJ2-1|TRBV7-2|NA
CASSLGLLDEQFF
TGTGCCAGCAGCTTAGGACTTCTAGATGAGCAGTTCTTC
>13|TRBJ2-7|TRBV7-7|TRBD1
CASSTGQGNEQYF
TGTGCCAGCAGCACGGGACAGGGGAACGAGCAGTACTTC
>15|TRBJ1-2|TRBV5-4|NA
CASSLSYRGVYGYTF
TGTGCCAGCAGCTTGAGTTATCGGGGTGTCTATGGCTACACCTTC
>16|TRBJ2-7|TRBV7-9|TRBD1
CASSLDPGQGRVEQYF
TGTGCCAGCAGCTTAGACCCGGGACAGGGTAGGGTCGAGCAGTACTTC
>16|TRBJ1-3|TRBV7-9|NA
CASSPEVAISGNTIYF
TGTGCCAGCAGCCCCGAGGTAGCAATCTCTGGAAACACCATATATTTT
>12|TRBJ1-2|TRBV29-1|NA
CSVDLESYGYTF
TGCAGCGTTGATCTTGAGTCCTATGGCTACACCTTC
>16|TRBJ2-7|TRBV5-1|TRBD2
CASSGGLAGGSYEQYF
TGCGCCAGCAGCGGGGGTCTAGCGGGGGGGTCCTACGAGCAGTACTTC
>14|TRBJ1-1|TRBV2|NA
CASTSSGWNTEAFF
TGTGCCAGCACCTCGTCGGGGTGGAACACTGAAGCTTTCTTT
>12|TRBJ2-1|TRBV9|TRBD2
CASSVIAGEQFF
TGTGCCAGCAGCGTAATAGCGGGTGAGCAGTTCTTC
>15|TRBJ2-3|TRBV18|TRBD1
CASSVTGGETDTQYF
TGTGCCAGCTCGGTAACAGGGGGCGAGACAGATACGCAGTATTTT
>15|TRBJ1-5|TRBV29-1|TRBD1
CSVLRGGGANQPQHF
TGCAGCGTACTCCGAGGGGGCGGGGCCAATCAGCCCCAGCATTTT
>13|TRBJ1-2|TRBV4-1|TRBD1
CASSPDRGLGYTF
TGCGCCAGCAGCCCCGACAGGGGGCTTGGCTACACCTTC
>15|TRBJ1-1|TRBV6-6|NA
CASSYSSGMRSEAFF
TGTGCCAGCAGTTACTCTTCAGGGATGAGGTCTGAAGCTTTCTTT
>15|TRBJ2-7|TRBV9|TRBD1
CASSITGAPSYEQYF
TGTGCCAGCAGCATAACAGGGGCGCCCTCCTACGAGCAGTACTTC
>15|TRBJ2-7|TRBV6-5|TRBD2
CASSYSGTSGYEQYF
TGTGCCAGCAGTTACTCTGGGACTAGCGGCTACGAGCAGTACTTC
>13|TRBJ1-1|TRBV10-3|NA
CAIYDGVNTEAFF
TGTGCCATCTACGACGGAGTGAACACTGAAGCTTTCTTT
>15|TRBJ2-4|TRBV7-8|TRBD1
CASSTRTGGYVIQYF
TGTGCCAGCAGCACCCGGACAGGGGGCTATGTGATTCAGTACTTC
>15|TRBJ1-1|TRBV6-5|TRBD1
CASSRPGQGGSEAFF
TGTGCCAGCAGCAGACCGGGACAGGGGGGATCTGAAGCTTTCTTT
>17|TRBJ2-5|TRBV2|TRBD2
CASSETGRAPFRETQYF
TGTGCCAGCAGTGAGACCGGGAGGGCCCCGTTTCGGGAGACCCAGTACTTC